This TCR beta chain is from a study of blood T cell repertoires in COVID-19 (dated by TCRdb to 2018 to 2020). About the investigation overall: Collaborator samples came from the United States, Italy and Spain and covered acute and convalescent phases of COVID-19. The repertoires were made available in a free public database intended to serve as a resource for research on the immune response to SARS-CoV-2. Sample metadata almost always included a de-identified subject ID, COVID-19 status, age in years and sex. The samples were drawn from the first 160 participants of the ongoing ImmuneRACE study and from roughly 1,300 subjects provided by 6 global collaborators. Where available, HLA class I and class II types were taken from metadata supplied by the sample provider and were not determined by assay-based typing. Subjects who had been exposed to COVID-19, were actively infected with it, or had recovered from it provided the deeply sampled blood TCRbeta repertoires that made up the dataset. The material from the prospective study consisted of cDNA or gDNA derived from T cells, B-cell-depleted T cells, or PBMCs.

TCRbeta CDR3 regions were amplified from genomic DNA using the immunoSEQ Assay, a bias-controlled multiplex PCR. In the source study's methods: The number of nucleated cells in each sample was estimated from the amplification of reference gene primers within the assay. Sequence reads were collapsed and filtered to measure the absolute abundance of every unique TCRbeta CDR3 rearrangement. For each sample, productive Simpson clonality was calculated by taking the square root of Simpson's diversity index across productive rearrangements. TCRdb carries this immuneACCESS record with in-frame sequences only. Its versions omit some clonotypes, under half of them owing to an unresolved V gene in the studies checked, with the rest unexplained. That table furnishes V, J and clone size, whereas the DNA furnished D and trimming. The sample has 130,000 to 150,000 clones on record, approximately 85% of them singletons. Together, the top ten hold roughly 1.9% of the sample.

Details on this clone: Its antigen remains undetermined. Base qualities are not at hand, and no much larger clone is one base apart.

The collaborating institutions used their own protocols to collect whole blood in K2EDTA tubes. Collaborator samples were shipped for TCRbeta analysis as frozen whole blood, isolated PBMCs, or DNA extracted from either sample type. What the work shows at the level of the full study, not this receptor alone: How much clinical and demographic metadata was included differed by source and by participant, and the metadata was provided uncurated.

Its CDR3 holds 14 amino acids, cysteine through phenylalanine. Only the CDR3 DNA stays, 42 bases, in frame from base 1. CDR1 and CDR2 were assigned from the germline V gene as SGDLS and YYNGEE. V loses 0 bases of germline sequence and J loses 8 bases, and the interval between the two ends is 9 bases. The source is a man between 65 and 79 years old with acute or convalescent COVID-19. Sequencing input: peripheral blood. Recombination connected TRBV9 to TRBJ1-6; D gene: possibly TRBD1, on 6 matching bases. The nucleotides read TGTGCCAGCAGCGTAGAACAGGGAGATTCACCCCTCCACTTT. This encodes CASSVEQGDSPLHF.